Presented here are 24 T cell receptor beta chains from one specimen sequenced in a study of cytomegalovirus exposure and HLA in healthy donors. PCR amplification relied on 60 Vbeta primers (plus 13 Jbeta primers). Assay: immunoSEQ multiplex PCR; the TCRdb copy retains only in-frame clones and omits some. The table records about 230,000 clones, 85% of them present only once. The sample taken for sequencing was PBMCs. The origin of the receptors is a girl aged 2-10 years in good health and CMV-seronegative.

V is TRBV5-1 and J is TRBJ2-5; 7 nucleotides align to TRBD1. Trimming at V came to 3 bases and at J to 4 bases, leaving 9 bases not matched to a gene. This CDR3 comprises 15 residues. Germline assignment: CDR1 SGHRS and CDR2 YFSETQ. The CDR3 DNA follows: TGCGCCAGCAGCTCGACAGGGTCAGGAGGAGAGACCCAGTACTTC. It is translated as CASSSTGSGGETQYF.

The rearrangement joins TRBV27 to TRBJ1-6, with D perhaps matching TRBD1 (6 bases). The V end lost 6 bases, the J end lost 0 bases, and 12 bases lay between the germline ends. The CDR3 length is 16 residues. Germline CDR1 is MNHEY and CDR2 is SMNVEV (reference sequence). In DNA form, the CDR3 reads TGTGCCAGCAGGCAACGACAGGTCTCCTATAATTCACCCCTCCACTTT. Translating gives CASRQRQVSYNSPLHF.

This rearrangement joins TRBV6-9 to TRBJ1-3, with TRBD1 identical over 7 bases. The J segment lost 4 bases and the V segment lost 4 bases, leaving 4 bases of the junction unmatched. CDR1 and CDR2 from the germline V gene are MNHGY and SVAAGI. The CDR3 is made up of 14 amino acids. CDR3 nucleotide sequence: TGTGCCAGCAGTTTTGGACAGGCCGGAAACACCATATATTTT. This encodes CASSFGQAGNTIYF.

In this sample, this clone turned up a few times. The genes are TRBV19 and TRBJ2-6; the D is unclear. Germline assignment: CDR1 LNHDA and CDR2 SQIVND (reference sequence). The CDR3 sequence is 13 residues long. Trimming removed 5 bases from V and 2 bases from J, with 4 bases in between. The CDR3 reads CASSSAGANVLTF. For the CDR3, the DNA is TGTGCCAGTAGTTCTGCTGGGGCCAACGTCCTGACTTTC. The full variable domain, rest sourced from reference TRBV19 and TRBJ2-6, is DGGITQSPKYLFRKEGQNVTLSCEQNLNHDAMYWYRQDPGQGLRLIYYSQIVNDFQKGDIAEGYSVSREKKESFPLTVTSAQKNPTAFYLCASSSAGANVLTFGAGSRLTVL.

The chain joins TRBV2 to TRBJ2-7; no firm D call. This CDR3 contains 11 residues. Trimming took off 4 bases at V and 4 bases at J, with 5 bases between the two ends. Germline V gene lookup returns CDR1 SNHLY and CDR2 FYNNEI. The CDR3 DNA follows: TGTGCCAGCAGTGCCAGGTACGAGCAGTACTTC. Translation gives CASSARYEQYF. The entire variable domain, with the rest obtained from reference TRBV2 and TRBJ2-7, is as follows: EPEVTQTPSHQVTQMGQEVILRCVPISNHLYFYWYRQILGQKVEFLVSFYNNEISEKSEIFDDQFSVERPDGSNFTLKIRSTKLEDSAMYFCASSARYEQYFGPGTRLTVT.

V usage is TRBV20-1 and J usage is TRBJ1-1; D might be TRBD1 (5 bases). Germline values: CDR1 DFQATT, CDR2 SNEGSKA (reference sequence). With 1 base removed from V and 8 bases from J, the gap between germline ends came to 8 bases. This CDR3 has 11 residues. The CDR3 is CSARAGNEAFF. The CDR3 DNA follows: TGCAGTGCTAGAGCAGGGAACGAAGCTTTCTTT.

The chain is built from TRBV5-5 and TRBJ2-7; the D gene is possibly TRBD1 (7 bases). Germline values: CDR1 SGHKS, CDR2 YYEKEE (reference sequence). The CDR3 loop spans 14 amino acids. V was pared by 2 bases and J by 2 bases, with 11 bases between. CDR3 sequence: CASSLGGGPYEQYF. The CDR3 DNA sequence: TGTGCCAGCAGCTTAGGAGGGGGCCCCTACGAGCAGTACTTC.

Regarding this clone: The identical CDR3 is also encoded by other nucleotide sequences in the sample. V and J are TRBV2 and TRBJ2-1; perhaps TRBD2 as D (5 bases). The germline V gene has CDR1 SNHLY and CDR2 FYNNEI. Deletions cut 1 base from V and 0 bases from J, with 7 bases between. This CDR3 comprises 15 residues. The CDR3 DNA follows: TGTGCCAGCAGTGAAGGCCGGGGCTCCTACAATGAGCAGTTCTTC. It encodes CASSEGRGSYNEQFF.

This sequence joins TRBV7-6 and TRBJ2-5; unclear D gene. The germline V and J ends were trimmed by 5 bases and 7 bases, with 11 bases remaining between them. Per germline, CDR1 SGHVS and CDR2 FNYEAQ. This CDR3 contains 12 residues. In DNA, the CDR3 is TGTGCCAGCAGCGCTAGAGGTCCGACCCAGTACTTC. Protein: CASSARGPTQYF.

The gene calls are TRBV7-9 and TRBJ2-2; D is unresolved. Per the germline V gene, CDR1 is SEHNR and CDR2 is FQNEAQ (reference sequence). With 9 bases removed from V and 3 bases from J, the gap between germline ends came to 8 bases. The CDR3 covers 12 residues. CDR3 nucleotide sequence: TGTGCCAGTCCGAGTTACACCGGGGAGCTGTTTTTT. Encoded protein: CASPSYTGELFF.

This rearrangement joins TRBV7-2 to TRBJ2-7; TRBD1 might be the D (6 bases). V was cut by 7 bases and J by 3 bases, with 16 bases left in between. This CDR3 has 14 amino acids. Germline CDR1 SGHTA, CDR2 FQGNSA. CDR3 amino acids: CASTSRGQFYEQYF. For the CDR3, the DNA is TGTGCCAGCACCTCCAGAGGACAGTTCTACGAGCAGTACTTC.

The CDR3 nucleotides read TGCGCCAGCAGTCGTCAAGCGGTGGGATCGGATACGCAGTATTTT. It translates to CASSRQAVGSDTQYF. This chain uses TRBV5-1 with TRBJ2-3; TRBD2 is a possible D gene (5 bases). V was clipped by 5 bases and J by 6 bases, with 19 bases between them. The CDR3 has 15 residues. CDR1 and CDR2 (germline): SGHRS, YFSETQ. Combining the CDR3 with reference TRBV5-1 and TRBJ2-3 gives the whole variable domain KAGVTQTPRYLIKTRGQQVTLSCSPISGHRSVSWYQQTPGQGLQFLFEYFSETQRNKGNFPGRFSGRQFSNSRSEMNVSTLELGDSALYLCASSRQAVGSDTQYFGPGTRLTVL.

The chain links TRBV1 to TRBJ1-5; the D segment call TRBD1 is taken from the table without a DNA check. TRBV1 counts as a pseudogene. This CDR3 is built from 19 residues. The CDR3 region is CTSSHPTYRAQKSNQPQHF. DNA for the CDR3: TGCACCAGCAGCCATCCCACCTACAGGGCGCAGAAGAGCAATCAGCCCCAGCATTTT.

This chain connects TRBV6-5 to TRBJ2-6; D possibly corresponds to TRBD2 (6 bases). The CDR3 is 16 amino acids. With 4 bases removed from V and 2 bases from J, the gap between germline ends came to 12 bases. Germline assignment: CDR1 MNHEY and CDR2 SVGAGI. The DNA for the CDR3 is TGTGCCAGCAGTTCTACGCGCGGGGCTGGGGCCAACGTCCTGACTTTC. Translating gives CASSSTRGAGANVLTF.

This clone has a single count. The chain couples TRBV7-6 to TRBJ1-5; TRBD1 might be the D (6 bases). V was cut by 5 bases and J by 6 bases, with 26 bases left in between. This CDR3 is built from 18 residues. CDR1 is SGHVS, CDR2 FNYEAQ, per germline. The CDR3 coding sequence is TGTGCCAGCAGCCCAACCGAATACGGGGGGCGGATAGCTCAGCCCCAGCATTTT. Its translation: CASSPTEYGGRIAQPQHF.

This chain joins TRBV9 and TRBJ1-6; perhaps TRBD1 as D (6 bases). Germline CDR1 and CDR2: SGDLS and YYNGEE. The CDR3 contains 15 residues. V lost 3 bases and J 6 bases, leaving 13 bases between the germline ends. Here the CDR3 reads CASSAQDRFNSPLHF. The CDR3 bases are TGTGCCAGCAGCGCACAGGACAGATTTAATTCACCCCTCCACTTT.

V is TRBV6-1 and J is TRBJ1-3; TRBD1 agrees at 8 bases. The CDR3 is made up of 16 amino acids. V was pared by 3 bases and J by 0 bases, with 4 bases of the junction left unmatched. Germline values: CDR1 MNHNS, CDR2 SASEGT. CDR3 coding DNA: TGTGCCAGCAGTGAGGGACAGGTCTCCTCTGGAAACACCATATATTTT. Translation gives CASSEGQVSSGNTIYF.

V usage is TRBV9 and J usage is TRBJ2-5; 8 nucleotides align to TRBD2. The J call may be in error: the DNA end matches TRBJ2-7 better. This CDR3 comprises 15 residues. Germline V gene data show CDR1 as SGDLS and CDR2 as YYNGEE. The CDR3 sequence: CASSVGPAGVYEQYF. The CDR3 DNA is TGTGCCAGCAGCGTAGGTCCAGCGGGAGTCTACGAGCAGTACTTC.

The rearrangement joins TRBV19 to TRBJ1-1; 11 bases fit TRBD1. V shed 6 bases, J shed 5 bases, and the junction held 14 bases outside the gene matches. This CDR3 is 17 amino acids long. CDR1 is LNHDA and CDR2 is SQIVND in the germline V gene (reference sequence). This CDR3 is CASSRTGGRGFVTEAFF. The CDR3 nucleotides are TGTGCCAGTAGCCGGACAGGGGGCCGAGGATTTGTTACTGAAGCTTTCTTT.

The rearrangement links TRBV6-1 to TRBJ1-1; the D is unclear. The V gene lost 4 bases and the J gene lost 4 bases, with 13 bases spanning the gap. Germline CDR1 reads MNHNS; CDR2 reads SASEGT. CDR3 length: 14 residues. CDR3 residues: CASSVGGWGTEAFF. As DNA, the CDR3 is TGTGCCAGCAGTGTGGGAGGATGGGGCACTGAAGCTTTCTTT.

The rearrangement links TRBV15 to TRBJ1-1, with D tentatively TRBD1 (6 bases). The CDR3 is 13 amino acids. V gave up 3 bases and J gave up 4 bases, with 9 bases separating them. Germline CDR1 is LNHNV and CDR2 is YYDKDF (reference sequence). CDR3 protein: CATSRMGATEAFF. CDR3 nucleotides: TGTGCCACCAGCAGGATGGGGGCCACTGAAGCTTTCTTT. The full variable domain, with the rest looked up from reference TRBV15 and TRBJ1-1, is DAMVIQNPRYQVTQFGKPVTLSCSQTLNHNVMYWYQQKSSQAPKLLFHYYDKDFNNEADTPDNFQSRRPNTSFCFLDIRSPGLGDTAMYLCATSRMGATEAFFGQGTRLTVV.

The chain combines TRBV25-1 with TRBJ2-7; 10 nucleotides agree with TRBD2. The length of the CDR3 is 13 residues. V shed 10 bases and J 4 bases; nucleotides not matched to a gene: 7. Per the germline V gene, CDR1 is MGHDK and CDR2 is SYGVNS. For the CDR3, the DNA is TGTGCCACCCATAGCGGGAGGTCTTACGAGCAGTACTTC. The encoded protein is CATHSGRSYEQYF.

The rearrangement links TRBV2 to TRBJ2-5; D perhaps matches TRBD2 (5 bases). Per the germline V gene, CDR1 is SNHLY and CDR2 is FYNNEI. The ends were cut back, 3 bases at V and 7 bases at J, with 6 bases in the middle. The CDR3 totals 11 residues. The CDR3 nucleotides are TGTGCCAGCAGTGAGGCGGGGACCCAGTACTTC. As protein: CASSEAGTQYF.

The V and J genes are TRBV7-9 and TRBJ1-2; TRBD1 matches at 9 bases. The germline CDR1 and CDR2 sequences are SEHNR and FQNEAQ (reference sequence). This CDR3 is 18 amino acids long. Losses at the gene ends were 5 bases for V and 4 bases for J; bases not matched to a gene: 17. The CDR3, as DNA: TGTGCCAGCAGCCTCCGGGACAGGGAGAGAAAGCTCATCTATGGCTACACCTTC. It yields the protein CASSLRDRERKLIYGYTF.